This TCR beta chain was profiled in a study of blood T cell repertoires in COVID-19. Profiled with immunoSEQ multiplex PCR; TCRdb holds only in-frame clones, not every one. In the table there are about 14,000 clones, about four fifths of which are singletons. The length of the CDR3 is 13 residues. V lost 5 bases and J 4 bases, leaving 8 bases between the germline ends. The rearrangement uses TRBV12-3 or TRBV12-4 and TRBJ1-4; D unresolved. The sequence derives from a woman in her sixties or seventies with acute or convalescent COVID-19. The sample was peripheral blood. The CDR3 DNA is TGTGCCAGCAGTGTTGTGAGTAATGAAAAACTGTTTTTT. Protein product: CASSVVSNEKLFF.